These 18 T cell receptor beta chains share one sample of origin, sequenced in a study of T cells after yellow fever vaccination. A single record per CDR3 protein comes from TCRdb applying MiXCR to the 5' RACE reads. The table records roughly 4,600 distinct CDR3 sequences, around 7.8% of them present only once. Sequences were derived from PBMCs, either bulk or a sorted T-cell subset (CD4+, CD8+, memory, or dextramer-sorted; not recorded which), sampled roughly seven weeks after the first yellow fever vaccination. These receptors were obtained from a man aged 18 to 29 who received the YFV17D yellow fever vaccine.

In its sample, this clonotype ranks as large. The chain is built from TRBV24-1 and TRBJ2-5; a possible D gene is TRBD2 (7 bases). The V end lost 3 bases, the J end lost 5 bases, and 15 bases lay between the germline ends. The CDR3 contains 15 residues. The germline V gene encodes CDR1 KGHDR and CDR2 SFDVKD. The CDR3 bases are TGTGCCACCAGTGATGCAGGGGAGGGTCGGGAGACCCAGTACTTC. This codes for CATSDAGEGRETQYF.

This clonotype was recorded many times. The rearrangement joins TRBV5-4 to TRBJ2-7; D not resolved. The CDR3 is 15 amino acids. CDR1 and CDR2 from the germline V gene are SGHNT and YYREEE (reference sequence). Between the trimmed V and J ends, which lost 2 bases and 0 bases, there was a span of 12 bases. CDR3 in DNA: TGTGCCAGCAGCTTAATGGCCAGCAGCTCCTACGAGCAGTACTTC. Amino acid sequence: CASSLMASSSYEQYF.

This clonotype was counted ten times or more. The chain has TRBV29-1 and TRBJ1-2, with D maybe TRBD1 (5 bases). This CDR3 region has 18 residues. V was clipped by 4 bases and J by 6 bases, with 30 bases between them. Germline-derived CDR1 and CDR2 are SQVTM and ANQGSEA. The CDR3 region is CSVVPIVTVAGSADGYTF. The CDR3 nucleotides read TGCAGCGTTGTTCCGATCGTGACGGTCGCAGGGTCTGCCGATGGCTACACCTTC.

This clonotype counts as medium-sized. V and J are TRBV20-1 and TRBJ2-5; the match to TRBD1 covers 7 bases. Germline lookup yields CDR1 DFQATT and CDR2 SNEGSKA (reference sequence). The CDR3 covers 11 residues. J lost 5 bases, V lost 6 bases, and 3 bases had no gene match. Here the CDR3 reads CSAIRGETQYF. CDR3 sequence (DNA): TGCAGTGCAATCAGGGGGGAGACCCAGTACTTC.

Within the sample, this clonotype is medium-sized (0.01 to 0.1%). This sequence joins TRBV10-3 and TRBJ1-3; 7 bases map to TRBD1. Germline CDR1 ENHRY, CDR2 SYGVKD. The trim removed 10 bases at V and 1 base at J, leaving 7 bases unmatched. This CDR3 comprises 14 residues. The CDR3 loop is CATRDSNSGNTIYF. Written as DNA, the CDR3 is TGTGCCACCCGGGACAGCAATTCTGGAAACACCATATATTTT.

In the case of this clonotype: Just one base apart from a much larger clone, this may be a read error. The chain uses TRBV20-1 and TRBJ1-2; D is unclear. Germline V gene data show CDR1 as DFQATT and CDR2 as SNEGSKA (reference sequence). This CDR3 is built from 12 residues. With 2 bases removed from V and 2 bases from J, the gap between germline ends came to 6 bases. The CDR3 protein is CSARKPNYGYTF. The CDR3 DNA reads as TGCAGTGCTAGAAAGCCAAACTATGGCTACACCTTC.

This clonotype was recorded at least ten times. The gene calls are TRBV4-1 and TRBJ2-6, with 7 bases identical to TRBD2. This CDR3 contains 19 residues. Germline CDR1 reads MGHRA; CDR2 reads YSYEKL. J was trimmed by 7 bases and V by 1 base; bases with no gene match: 16. The CDR3 DNA reads TGCGCCAGCAGCCAAGTGGGGGGGACCCACTCTCGGGGAGCCAACGTCCTGACTTTC. Translation gives CASSQVGGTHSRGANVLTF.

This clonotype appeared many times. V gene TRBV6-5 combines with J gene TRBJ1-2; D is unclear. Trimming took off 2 bases at V and 4 bases at J, with 14 bases between the two ends. The CDR3 is made up of 15 amino acids. Germline values: CDR1 MNHEY, CDR2 SVGAGI. CDR3: CASSYPLRSRYGYTF. In nucleotides, the CDR3 is TGTGCCAGCAGTTACCCCCTGAGGTCCCGCTATGGCTACACCTTC.

This clonotype was recorded at least ten times. V is TRBV27 and J is TRBJ1-1; D is ambiguous. There are 13 residues in the CDR3. From germline, CDR1 is MNHEY and CDR2 SMNVEV (reference sequence). The V end lost 4 bases, the J end lost 2 bases, and 8 bases lay between the germline ends. CDR3 loop: CASSSWENTEAFF. The DNA of the CDR3 is TGTGCCAGCAGTTCCTGGGAAAACACTGAAGCTTTCTTT.

A word on this clonotype: This clone may be a read error of a much larger clone one base away. The rearrangement joins TRBV5-3 to TRBJ1-1; D remains ambiguous. TRBV5-3 is given ORF status, its function remaining uncertain. This CDR3 comprises 13 residues. V lost 3 bases and J lost 6, with 12 bases in between. The CDR3 protein is CARSWKALSEAFF. The CDR3 DNA reads TGTGCCAGAAGCTGGAAGGCGTTGTCTGAAGCTTTCTTT.

In this sample, this clonotype is medium-sized. The V call is TRBV20-1, the J call TRBJ2-3; TRBD1 or TRBD2 may be the D gene (5 bases each). Trimming stripped 1 base from V and 5 bases from J, with 16 bases between. Germline V gene data show CDR1 as DFQATT and CDR2 as SNEGSKA (reference sequence). This CDR3 has 15 amino acids. The CDR3 protein is CSARARDEGRDTQYF. In nucleotides, the CDR3 is TGCAGTGCTAGAGCCCGGGACGAAGGAAGAGATACGCAGTATTTT.

By sample fraction, this clonotype is medium-sized. Here the CDR3 reads CASSQDAKAGASDIQYF. CDR3 DNA sequence: TGCGCCAGCAGCCAAGATGCGAAGGCAGGGGCATCTGACATTCAGTACTTC. V is TRBV4-3 and J is TRBJ2-4, with a tentative D call TRBD1 (6 bases). V was trimmed by 0 bases and J by 8 bases, leaving 20 bases between them. Germline CDR1 and CDR2: LGHNA and YSLEER. This CDR3 is built from 17 residues.

This clonotype was seen many times. This chain joins TRBV18 and TRBJ2-7; D perhaps matches TRBD2 (5 bases). The V and J ends lost 3 bases and 7 bases respectively, with 10 bases between them. CDR3 length: 12 residues. The germline V gene encodes CDR1 KGHSH and CDR2 LQKENI. The CDR3 DNA reads TGTGCCAGCTCACCTCTTCCGGGAGAGCAGTACGTC. This sequence encodes CASSPLPGEQYV.

This clonotype was counted at least ten times. This sequence joins TRBV7-2 and TRBJ1-2; TRBD1 is a possible D gene (6 bases). Germline CDR1 SGHTA, CDR2 FQGNSA. CDR3 length: 13 residues. Trimming shortened V by 11 bases and J by 8 bases, and 21 bases separated the two germline ends. CDR3 nucleotides: TGTGCCGCAGGGTCCGGGGGCGTTCGGGGCTACACCTTC. As protein: CAAGSGGVRGYTF. Variable domain in full (rest from reference TRBV7-2 and TRBJ1-2): GAGVSQSPSNKVTEKGKDVELRCDPISGHTALYWYRQSLGQGLEFLIYFQGNSAPDKSGLPSDRFSAERTGGSVSTLTIQRTQQEDSAVYLCAAGSGGVRGYTFGSGTRLTVV.

This clonotype occurred many times. The chain links TRBV12-3 or TRBV12-4 to TRBJ1-5; D unclear. Trimming left V 4 bases short and J 6 bases short, with 16 bases between. This CDR3 is 15 amino acids long. In DNA, the CDR3 is TGTGCCAGCAGTTCTTCCCCTAACGGTGGTCAGCCCCAGCATTTT. Translation: CASSSSPNGGQPQHF.

This clonotype was recorded a few times. The gene calls are TRBV5-6 and TRBJ2-7; D not certain. This CDR3 is 12 amino acids long. CDR1 is SGHDT and CDR2 is YYEEEE in the germline V gene. Trimming left V 3 bases short and J 0 bases short, with 4 bases between. CDR3 in amino acids: CASSSSSYEQYV. The CDR3 nucleotides are TGTGCCAGCAGCTCGAGCTCCTACGAGCAGTACGTC.

This clonotype was counted many times. The chain has TRBV6-1 and TRBJ2-5; maybe TRBD2 (5 bases). CDR1 and CDR2 (germline): MNHNS, SASEGT. The ends were cut back, 8 bases at V and 2 bases at J, with 15 bases in the middle. The CDR3 is made up of 14 amino acids. The CDR3 sequence is CASSGNGHQETQYF. CDR3 in DNA: TGTGCCAGCTCGGGGAATGGGCATCAAGAGACCCAGTACTTC.

The table lists this clonotype with a few counts. The chain has TRBV4-1 and TRBJ2-7; D remains ambiguous. Trimming took 0 bases from V and 3 from J, leaving 15 bases between them. Germline V gene data show CDR1 as MGHRA and CDR2 as YSYEKL. The CDR3 is made up of 16 amino acids. CDR3 sequence reads: CASSQELGRLLYEQYF. As DNA, the CDR3 is TGCGCCAGCAGCCAAGAGTTGGGCCGACTGCTCTACGAGCAGTACTTC.